The next 20 T cell receptor beta chains were all read from a single sample in a study of fetal regulatory T cell absence and autoimmunity. Clones were read by immunoSEQ multiplex PCR, and TCRdb kept only the in-frame ones, dropping some. In the table there are about 95,000 clones, about three quarters of which are singletons. What was sequenced was pancreas tissue. These receptors all stem from a male donor with IPEX syndrome.

The chain employs TRBV30 and TRBJ2-2; tentatively, D is TRBD2 (5 bases). Germline V CDR1 and CDR2: GTSNPN, SVGIG (reference sequence). CDR3 size: 14 residues. Trimming took 3 bases from V and 7 from J, leaving 15 bases between them. The CDR3 sequence is CAWRVPGWGGELFF. The CDR3 bases are TGTGCCTGGAGAGTTCCGGGGTGGGGCGGGGAGCTGTTTTTT.

The chain links TRBV5-3 to TRBJ2-3; D is uncertain. TRBV5-3 is an open reading frame whose function is uncertain. The CDR3 is 15 amino acids. The V gene lost 4 bases and the J gene lost 3 bases, with 15 bases spanning the gap. The chain's CDR3 is CARSLHFGETDTQYF. CDR3 nucleotides: TGTGCCAGAAGCCTACATTTCGGAGAAACAGATACGCAGTATTTT.

This clone was recorded only once. The genes are TRBV27 and TRBJ1-5, with a weak D call TRBD1 (5 bases). From germline, CDR1 is MNHEY and CDR2 SMNVEV (reference sequence). Between the trimmed V and J ends, which lost 1 base and 1 base, there was a span of 11 bases. This CDR3 has 16 residues. The CDR3 sequence is CASSLFPQGSNQPQHF. The CDR3 region has the DNA TGTGCCAGCAGTTTATTCCCCCAGGGAAGCAATCAGCCCCAGCATTTT.

This rearrangement joins TRBV11-3 to TRBJ2-7; 12 nucleotides match TRBD1. CDR1 is SGHNT and CDR2 is YENEEA in the germline V gene. J gave up 9 bases and V 8 bases, and 8 bases lay outside the gene matches. This CDR3 has 13 amino acids. The CDR3 DNA sequence: TGTGCCAGCGGGGACAGGGGGCCGGTGGGGCAGTACTTC. Amino acid sequence: CASGDRGPVGQYF.

The chain recombines TRBV5-6 with TRBJ2-1; 11 bases line up with TRBD2. With 4 bases clipped from V and 11 bases from J, the junction kept 2 bases outside the gene matches. The CDR3 length is 12 residues. Germline CDR1 and CDR2: SGHDT and YYEEEE. The CDR3 sequence: CASSVTSGKQFF. In DNA form, the CDR3 reads TGTGCCAGCAGCGTGACTAGCGGGAAGCAGTTCTTC.

The chain employs TRBV7-6 and TRBJ2-2; D is possibly TRBD1 (6 bases). The CDR3 has 17 residues. Deletions cut 1 base from V and 2 bases from J, with 14 bases between. Germline loops: CDR1 SGHVS, CDR2 FNYEAQ. The CDR3: CASSLGGGGYNTGELFF. DNA for the CDR3: TGTGCCAGCAGCTTAGGTGGGGGCGGATACAACACCGGGGAGCTGTTTTTT.

The rearrangement uses TRBV6-6 and TRBJ1-4; D gene unclear. The CDR3 spans 13 residues. V lost 5 bases to trimming and J lost 1 base, with 5 bases between them. The V gene's germline CDR1 is MNHNY and CDR2 SVGAGI (reference sequence). CDR3 protein: CASSDKTNEKLFF. The CDR3 region has the DNA TGTGCCAGCAGTGACAAAACTAATGAAAAACTGTTTTTT.

V and J are TRBV21-1 and TRBJ2-1; no DNA check was done on the table's D call, TRBD2. TRBV21-1 is tagged as a pseudogene. The CDR3 is made up of 13 amino acids. This CDR3 reads CASSFAGGHEQFF. The DNA of the CDR3 is TGTGCCAGCAGCTTTGCGGGGGGGCATGAGCAGTTCTTC.

The chain is built from TRBV9 and TRBJ1-3; D uncertain. The V gene's germline CDR1 is SGDLS and CDR2 YYNGEE. Trimming took off 4 bases at V and 0 bases at J, with 11 bases between the two ends. The CDR3 contains 15 residues. The CDR3 reads CASSNSGNSGNTIYF. The DNA of the CDR3 is TGTGCCAGCAGCAACAGCGGAAACTCTGGAAACACCATATATTTT.

The rearrangement joins TRBV5-1 to TRBJ2-6; no reliable D call. V was trimmed by 8 bases and J by 0 bases, leaving 9 bases between them. Germline CDR1 is SGHRS and CDR2 is YFSETQ. The CDR3 covers 14 residues. DNA for the CDR3: TGCGCCAGTAGTACCAGCTCTGGGGCCAACGTCCTGACTTTC. It yields the protein CASSTSSGANVLTF.

This clone was observed a handful of times. The V gene is TRBV27, the J gene TRBJ2-7, with a weak D call TRBD1 (6 bases). Germline loops: CDR1 MNHEY, CDR2 SMNVEV (reference sequence). Trimming stripped 5 bases from V and 0 bases from J, with 14 bases between. The CDR3 totals 15 residues. The CDR3 region has the DNA TGTGCCAGCAGTACCGACCGGGACAACTCCTACGAGCAGTACTTC. This encodes CASSTDRDNSYEQYF.

For the CDR3, the DNA is TGCACCAGCAGCCCTCATCGTCCGGACGCAACCGACAATGAGCAGTTCTTC. Residues: CTSSPHRPDATDNEQFF. The rearrangement joins TRBV1 to TRBJ2-1. TRBV1 is noted as a pseudogene. The CDR3 covers 17 residues.

This clone has a single count. This rearrangement joins TRBV9 to TRBJ2-1, with D possibly being TRBD2 (6 bases). The V and J ends lost 4 bases and 0 bases respectively, with 17 bases between them. Germline loops: CDR1 SGDLS, CDR2 YYNGEE. The CDR3 is made up of 17 amino acids. The CDR3 region is CASSLQDYPSSYNEQFF. The CDR3, as DNA: TGTGCCAGCAGCTTACAGGACTACCCGAGCTCCTACAATGAGCAGTTCTTC.

This chain uses TRBV7-2 with TRBJ2-1; D not resolved. This CDR3 comprises 13 residues. Germline CDR1 is SGHTA and CDR2 is FQGNSA. Trimming took 3 bases from V and 8 from J, leaving 11 bases between them. The CDR3 sequence: CASSFRELDEQFF. CDR3 coding DNA: TGTGCCAGCAGCTTCCGCGAGTTGGATGAGCAGTTCTTC.

V gene TRBV4-1 combines with J gene TRBJ2-1, with D uncertain. There are 13 residues in the CDR3. CDR1 MGHRA and CDR2 YSYEKL come from the germline V gene. The ends were cut back, 4 bases at V and 2 bases at J, with 6 bases in the middle. The CDR3 DNA reads as TGCGCCAGCAGCCCTGGACCCTACAATGAGCAGTTCTTC. It translates to CASSPGPYNEQFF.

Only one count was recorded for this clone. This chain uses TRBV19 with TRBJ2-7; D gene unclear. There are 11 residues in the CDR3. V gave up 1 base and J gave up 6 bases, with 4 bases separating them. From germline, CDR1 is LNHDA and CDR2 SQIVND (reference sequence). For the CDR3, the DNA is TGTGCCAGTAGTATAGGGGGCGAGCAGTACTTC. Translation gives CASSIGGEQYF.

The genes are TRBV4-3 and TRBJ2-1; 9 bases fit TRBD2. The CDR3 runs to 16 residues. Germline V gene data show CDR1 as LGHNA and CDR2 as YSLEER. V lost 0 bases to trimming and J lost 4 bases; unmatched junction nucleotides: 4. DNA for the CDR3: TGCGCCAGCAGCCAAGATTGGGCGGGGGGGTACAATGAGCAGTTCTTC. This codes for CASSQDWAGGYNEQFF.

The rearrangement links TRBV30 to TRBJ2-7; D possibly corresponds to TRBD1 (6 bases). The V gene lost 3 bases and the J gene lost 2 bases, with 8 bases spanning the gap. CDR3 length equals 12 residues. Germline loops: CDR1 GTSNPN, CDR2 SVGIG (reference sequence). The CDR3 loop is CAWRDSAYEQYF. The CDR3 DNA follows: TGTGCCTGGAGGGACAGTGCCTACGAGCAGTACTTC.

The gene calls are TRBV4-1 and TRBJ2-1; possible D gene TRBD2, 6 bases. CDR1 and CDR2 from the germline V gene are MGHRA and YSYEKL. V shed 3 bases and J shed 10 bases, with 7 bases lying between them. The CDR3 extends over 11 amino acids. CDR3 sequence (DNA): TGCGCCAGCAGCCACGCGGGGGAGCAGTTCTTC. Protein sequence: CASSHAGEQFF.

V usage is TRBV5-4 and J usage is TRBJ2-7; 9 bases are shared with TRBD1. CDR1 is SGHNT, CDR2 YYREEE, per germline (reference sequence). The CDR3 length is 14 residues. V gave up 4 bases and J gave up 5 bases; unmatched junction bases: 7. The CDR3 DNA is TGTGCCAGCAGCCTGGACAGGGGCAGGGACGAGCAGTACTTC. Translated, it gives CASSLDRGRDEQYF.